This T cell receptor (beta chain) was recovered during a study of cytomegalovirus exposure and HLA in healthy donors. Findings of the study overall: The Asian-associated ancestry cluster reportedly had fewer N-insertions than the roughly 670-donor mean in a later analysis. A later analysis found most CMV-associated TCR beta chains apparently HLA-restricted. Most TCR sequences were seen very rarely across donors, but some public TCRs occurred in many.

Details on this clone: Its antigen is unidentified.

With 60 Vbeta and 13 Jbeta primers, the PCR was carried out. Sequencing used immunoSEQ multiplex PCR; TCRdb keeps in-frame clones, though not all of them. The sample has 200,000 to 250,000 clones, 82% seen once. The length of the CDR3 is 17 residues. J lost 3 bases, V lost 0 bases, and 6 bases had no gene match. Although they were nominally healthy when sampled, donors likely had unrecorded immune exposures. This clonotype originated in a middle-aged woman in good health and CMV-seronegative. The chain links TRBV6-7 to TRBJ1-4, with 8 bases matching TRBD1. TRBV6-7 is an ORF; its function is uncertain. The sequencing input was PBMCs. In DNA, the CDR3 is TGTGCCAGCAGTTACTCGGCTGCAGGGGGCTCTAATGAAAAACTGTTTTTT. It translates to CASSYSAAGGSNEKLFF.